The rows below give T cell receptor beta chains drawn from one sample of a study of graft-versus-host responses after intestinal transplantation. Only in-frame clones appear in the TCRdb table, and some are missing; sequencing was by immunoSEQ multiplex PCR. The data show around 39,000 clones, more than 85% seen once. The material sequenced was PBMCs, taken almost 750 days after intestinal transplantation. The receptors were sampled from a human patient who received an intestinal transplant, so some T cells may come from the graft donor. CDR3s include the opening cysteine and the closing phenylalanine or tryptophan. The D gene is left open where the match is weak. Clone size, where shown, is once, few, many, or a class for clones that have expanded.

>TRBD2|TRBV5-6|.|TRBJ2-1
CASSLGSGGSWIF
TGTGCCAGCAGCTTAGGTAGCGGGGGGAGCTGGATCTTC
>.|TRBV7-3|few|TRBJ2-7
CASSPRMVSPYEQYF
TGTGCCAGCAGCCCCCGGATGGTAAGCCCCTACGAGCAGTACTTC
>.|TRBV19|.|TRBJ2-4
CASSLAQGAKNIQYF
TGTGCCAGTAGCCTCGCCCAAGGGGCCAAAAACATTCAGTACTTC
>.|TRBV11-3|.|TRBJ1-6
CASSPRGNSPLHF
TGTGCCAGCAGCCCTAGGGGCAATTCACCCCTCCACTTT
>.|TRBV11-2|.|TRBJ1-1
CASSFGSNTEAFF
TGTGCCAGCAGTTTCGGGTCGAACACTGAAGCTTTCTTT
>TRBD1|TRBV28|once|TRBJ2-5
CASNPAGTGGLKTQYF
TGTGCCAGCAATCCCGCCGGGACAGGGGGCTTAAAGACCCAGTACTTC
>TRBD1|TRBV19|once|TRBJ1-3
CASSPDRGYPTSGNTIYF
TGTGCCAGTAGTCCTGACAGGGGCTACCCAACCTCTGGAAACACCATATATTTT
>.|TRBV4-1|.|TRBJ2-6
CASSLGRDSGANVLTF
TGCGCCAGCAGCCTAGGACGTGACTCTGGGGCCAACGTCCTGACTTTC
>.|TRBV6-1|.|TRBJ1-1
CASSGTLLNTEAFF
TGTGCCAGCAGTGGGACCCTATTGAACACTGAAGCTTTCTTT
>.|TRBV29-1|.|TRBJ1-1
CSDHLGSLATEAFF
TGCAGCGACCATTTAGGGTCCCTCGCCACTGAAGCTTTCTTT
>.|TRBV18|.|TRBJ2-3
CASSPPFDRSIGGDTQYF
TGTGCCAGCTCACCCCCTTTCGACAGGTCGATAGGAGGAGATACGCAGTATTTT
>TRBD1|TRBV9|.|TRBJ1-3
CASSVGGTGYGNTIYF
TGTGCCAGCAGCGTAGGGGGGACAGGGTACGGCAACACCATATATTTT
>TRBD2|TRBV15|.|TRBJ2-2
CATSTRLASTGELFF
TGTGCCACCAGCACCAGACTAGCGTCTACCGGGGAGCTGTTTTTT
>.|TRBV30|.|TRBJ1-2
CAWSVLAGGYGYTF
TGTGCCTGGAGTGTACTAGCGGGGGGATATGGCTACACCTTC
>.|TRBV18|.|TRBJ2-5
CASSPRDQETQYF
TGTGCCAGCTCACCACGGGACCAAGAGACCCAGTACTTC
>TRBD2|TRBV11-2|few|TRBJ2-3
CASSSLAGGFTDTQYF
TGTGCCAGCAGCTCACTAGCGGGGGGATTCACAGATACGCAGTATTTT
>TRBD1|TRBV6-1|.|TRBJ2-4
CASSRDRGPLMIQYF
TGTGCCAGCAGCCGGGACAGGGGCCCCCTAATGATTCAGTACTTC
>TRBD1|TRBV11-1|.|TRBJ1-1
CASSLGRGPTEAFF
TGTGCCAGCAGCTTGGGCAGGGGGCCCACTGAAGCTTTCTTT
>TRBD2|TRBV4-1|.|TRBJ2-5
CASSQAVAGKVGETQYF
TGCGCCAGCAGCCAAGCGGTAGCGGGGAAAGTTGGAGAGACCCAGTACTTC
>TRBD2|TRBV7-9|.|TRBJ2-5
CASSLFPGTSGTETQYF
TGTGCCAGCAGCTTGTTTCCCGGGACTAGCGGGACAGAGACCCAGTACTTC
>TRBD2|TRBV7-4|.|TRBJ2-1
CASSTPAGGHNEQFF
TGTGCCAGCAGCACTCCAGCGGGAGGGCACAATGAGCAGTTCTTC
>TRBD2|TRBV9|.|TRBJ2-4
CASSVGLGRDIQYF
TGTGCCAGCAGCGTAGGGCTGGGGAGGGACATTCAGTACTTC
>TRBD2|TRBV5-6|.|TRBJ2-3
CASNDVAGVYKDTQYF
TGTGCCAGCAACGATGTAGCGGGAGTTTATAAAGATACGCAGTATTTT
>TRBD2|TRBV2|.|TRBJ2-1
CATSETSGIYNEQFF
TGTGCAACCAGTGAGACTAGCGGGATCTACAATGAGCAGTTCTTC
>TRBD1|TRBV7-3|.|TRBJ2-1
CASSPRTGGVHEQFF
TGTGCCAGCAGCCCCCGGACAGGTGGAGTCCATGAGCAGTTCTTC
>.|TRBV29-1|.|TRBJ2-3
CSVEWASRSTDTQYF
TGCAGCGTTGAGTGGGCTAGCCGAAGCACAGATACGCAGTATTTT
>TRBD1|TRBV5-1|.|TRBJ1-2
CASSPRGQIYGYTF
TGCGCCAGCAGCCCGCGGGGACAGATCTATGGCTACACCTTC
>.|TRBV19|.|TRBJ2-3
CASTGDFGDTQYF
TGTGCCAGTACCGGGGACTTCGGGGATACGCAGTATTTT
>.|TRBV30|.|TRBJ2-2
CASPGRKTGELFF
TGTGCCTCCCCGGGACGGAAGACCGGGGAGCTGTTTTTT
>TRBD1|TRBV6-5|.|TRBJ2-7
CASSGQARGEQYF
TGTGCCAGCAGTGGACAGGCTAGGGGCGAGCAGTACTTC
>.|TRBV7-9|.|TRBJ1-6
CASSLEGPLDHSPLHF
TGTGCCAGCAGCTTAGAGGGTCCCCTTGATCATTCACCCCTCCACTTT
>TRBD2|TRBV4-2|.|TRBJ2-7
CASSFELAGRSYEQYF
TGTGCCAGCAGCTTCGAATTAGCGGGGCGCTCCTACGAGCAGTACTTC
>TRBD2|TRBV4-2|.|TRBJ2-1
CASSQEVRREDNEQFF
TGTGCCAGCAGCCAAGAAGTCAGGCGGGAGGACAATGAGCAGTTCTTC
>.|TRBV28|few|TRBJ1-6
CASSPSFPDRFGAGTLHF
TGTGCCAGCAGTCCCTCTTTCCCCGACAGATTTGGTGCAGGCACCCTCCACTTT
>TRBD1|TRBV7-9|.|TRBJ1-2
CASSAGQGFGYTF
TGTGCCAGCAGCGCGGGACAGGGGTTTGGCTACACCTTC
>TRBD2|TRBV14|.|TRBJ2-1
CASSQESGWLAGDNEQFF
TGTGCCAGCAGCCAAGAGTCTGGGTGGCTAGCGGGCGACAATGAGCAGTTCTTC
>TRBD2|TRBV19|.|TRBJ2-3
CASRTGTSGRVQYF
TGTGCCAGTAGGACCGGGACTAGCGGGCGGGTGCAGTATTTT
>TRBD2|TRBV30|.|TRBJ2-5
CAFAHRLAAPETQYF
TGTGCCTTCGCCCACCGACTAGCAGCACCAGAGACCCAGTACTTC
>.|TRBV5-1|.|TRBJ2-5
CASSLTGAQETQYF
TGCGCCAGCAGCTTGACAGGAGCTCAAGAGACCCAGTACTTC
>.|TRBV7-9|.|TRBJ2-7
CASKKLGSDSYEQYF
TGTGCCAGTAAAAAACTTGGATCAGACTCCTACGAGCAGTACTTC
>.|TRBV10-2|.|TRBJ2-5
CATGVYGGETQYF
TGCGCCACCGGGGTATACGGCGGGGAGACCCAGTACTTC
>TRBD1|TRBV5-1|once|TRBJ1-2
CASSPQGAEGYTF
TGCGCCAGCAGCCCACAGGGGGCCGAGGGCTACACCTTC
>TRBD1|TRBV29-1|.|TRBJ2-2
CSARWTGGEAGELFF
TGCAGCGCCCGCTGGACAGGGGGCGAGGCCGGGGAGCTGTTTTTT
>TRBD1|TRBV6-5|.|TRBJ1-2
CASRQGWLGYTF
TGTGCCAGCAGACAGGGGTGGTTGGGCTACACCTTC
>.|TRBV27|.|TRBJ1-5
CASSRTGSPYQPQHF
TGTGCCAGCAGTAGAACAGGCTCCCCTTATCAGCCCCAGCATTTT
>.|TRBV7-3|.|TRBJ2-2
CASSLHQGLAGELFF
TGTGCCAGCAGCTTACATCAGGGGTTGGCCGGGGAGCTGTTTTTT
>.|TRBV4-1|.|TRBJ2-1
CASSQEGLRHHEQFF
TGCGCCAGCAGCCAAGAAGGTTTGCGGCACCATGAGCAGTTCTTC
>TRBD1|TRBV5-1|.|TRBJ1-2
CASSPQGAAYYGYTF
TGCGCCAGCAGCCCACAGGGGGCGGCCTACTATGGCTACACCTTC
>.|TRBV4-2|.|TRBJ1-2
CASSQGVIYGYTF
TGTGCCAGCAGCCAAGGGGTTATTTATGGCTACACCTTC
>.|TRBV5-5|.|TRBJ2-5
CASSKDQETQYF
TGTGCCAGCAGCAAAGACCAAGAGACCCAGTACTTC
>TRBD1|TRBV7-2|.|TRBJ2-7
CASSARWTGGFEQYF
TGTGCCAGCAGCGCTAGATGGACAGGGGGGTTCGAGCAGTACTTC
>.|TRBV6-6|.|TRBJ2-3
CASSSGLSTDTQYF
TGTGCCAGCAGCTCAGGGCTTTCCACAGATACGCAGTATTTT
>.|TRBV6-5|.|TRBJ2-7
CASSYAGRHEQYF
TGTGCCAGCAGTTATGCCGGTCGTCACGAGCAGTACTTC